This T cell receptor beta chain originates from a study of cytomegalovirus exposure and HLA in healthy donors. CDR3 length: 17 residues. The germline V gene encodes CDR1 MGHDK and CDR2 SYGVNS. V lost 1 base and J lost 4; bases outside the gene matches: 11. This clone was detected once. Its antigen is as yet unknown. Whole-study findings and limits: Within the data, a cluster of highly shared sequence variants was likely a sequencing artifact.

Primers included in the PCR were 60 Vbeta and 13 Jbeta primers. Original handling: In a later analysis, the count reached 76 million or so unique TCR beta chains, with approximately 10 million shared. Profiling relied on immunoSEQ multiplex PCR, and the TCRdb table lists in-frame clones only, not all of them. V and J calls plus clone size are reproduced from that table; the DNA served to infer D and trimming. The repertoire holds about 180,000 clones, with more than 70% as singletons. This chain connects TRBV25-1 to TRBJ2-3; TRBD2 matches 7 bases. The sequence derives from a boy between 2 and 10 years old in good health and CMV-seronegative. The sequencing sample was made of PBMCs. The CDR3 DNA follows: TGTGCCAGCAGTGAATTGGGCCCGCGGGAGAAGTCAGATACGCAGTATTTT. This encodes CASSELGPREKSDTQYF.